This TCR beta chain was documented in a study of shared clonotypes between healthy human individuals. Findings and caveats of the study: The authors sampled blood alone, and tissue repertoires likely differ.

Researchers divided each subset's genomic DNA evenly across several immunoSEQ plates. Each PCR replicate from the sorted subsets contained about 200 ng DNA, which is about 31,000 T cell genomes. TCRdb's copy holds only in-frame clones and misses some; the assay was immunoSEQ multiplex PCR. This table has fewer than 350,000 clones, roughly 84% appearing once. Comments on this clone: The antigen is not known.

Germline-derived CDR1 and CDR2 are SNHLY and FYNNEI. CDR3 length: 15 residues. V shed 6 bases and J 3 bases; nucleotides not matched to a gene: 10. Both CD45RO+ cells and CCR7-negative CD45RA+ TemRA cells were combined to make up CD8 memory. The TCR comes from a man aged 18 to 29 in good health. The specimen sequenced was memory CD8+ T cells sorted from blood. Subset: CD45RO+ cells pooled with CCR7-negative TemRA cells. The chain uses TRBV2 and TRBJ2-5; TRBD2 aligns across 7 bases. The CDR3 here is CASSSAGEEKETQYF. CDR3 bases: TGTGCCAGCAGCTCGGCGGGGGAGGAAAAAGAGACCCAGTACTTC.